This entry is about one T cell receptor (beta chain). The data originate from a study of OX40 agonist ivuxolimab in advanced cancers. Here immunoSEQ multiplex PCR was the method, and the copy in TCRdb shows in-frame clones only, minus some. The top ten hold approximately 5.9% of the sample, which has around 41,000 clones, 85% to 90% seen once. Material: CD4+ or CD8+ T cells sorted from blood, obtained in a trial of the OX40 agonist ivuxolimab. This TCR was recovered from an adult with an advanced solid tumor such as melanoma, head and neck, liver or kidney cancer.

CDR3 nucleotides: TGTGCCAGCAGCAGGGGGTTGACCGGGGAGCTGTTTTTT. This encodes CASSRGLTGELFF. J is TRBJ2-2 and V is TRBV6-5, with 7 bases aligning to TRBD1. After removal of 6 bases from V and 5 bases from J, the junction contained 3 bases not matched to a gene. The CDR3 spans 13 residues. Looked up from germline, CDR1 is MNHEY and CDR2 is SVGAGI.